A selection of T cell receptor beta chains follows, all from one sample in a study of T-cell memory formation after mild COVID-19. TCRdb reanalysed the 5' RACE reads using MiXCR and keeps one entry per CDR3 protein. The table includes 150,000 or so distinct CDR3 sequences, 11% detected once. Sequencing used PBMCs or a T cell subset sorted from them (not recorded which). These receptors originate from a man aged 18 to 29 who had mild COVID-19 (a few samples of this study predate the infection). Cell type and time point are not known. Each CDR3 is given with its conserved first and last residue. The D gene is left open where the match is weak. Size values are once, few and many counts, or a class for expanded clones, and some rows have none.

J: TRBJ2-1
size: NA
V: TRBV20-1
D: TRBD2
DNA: TGCAGTGCCATGAGCGGGGGGGCACCCGGTGAGCAGTTCTTC
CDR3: CSAMSGGAPGEQFF

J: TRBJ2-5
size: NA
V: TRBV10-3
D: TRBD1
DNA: TGTGCCAGCGGACAGGGCGAGGTCCAAGAGACCCAGTACTTC
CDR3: CASGQGEVQETQYF

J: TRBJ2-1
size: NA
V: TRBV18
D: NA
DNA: TGTGCCAGCTCACCAGGGACATGGAATGAGCAGTTCTTC
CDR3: CASSPGTWNEQFF

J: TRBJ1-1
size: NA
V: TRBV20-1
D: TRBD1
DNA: TGCAGTGCTGGGAGACAGGGGATGAACACTGAAGCTTTCTTT
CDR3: CSAGRQGMNTEAFF

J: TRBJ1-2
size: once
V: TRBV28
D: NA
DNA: TGTGCCAGCAGTTTCCGAGGGGGTCTTTACTATGGCTACACCTTC
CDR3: CASSFRGGLYYGYTF

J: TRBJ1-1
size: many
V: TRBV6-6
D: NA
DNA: TGTGCCACCTCGTTTAACGGACAGAACACTGAAGCTTTCTTT
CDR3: CATSFNGQNTEAFF

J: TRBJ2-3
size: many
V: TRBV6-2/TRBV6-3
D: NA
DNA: TGTGCCAGCAGTTACTCGGGTCTAGGTCATACAGATACGCAGTATTTT
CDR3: CASSYSGLGHTDTQYF

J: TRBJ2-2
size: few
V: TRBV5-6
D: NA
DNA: TGTGCCAGCCAAATCCTGGGGACCAGCGAGGGGGAGCTGTTTTTT
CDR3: CASQILGTSEGELFF

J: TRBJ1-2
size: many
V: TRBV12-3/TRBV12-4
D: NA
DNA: TGTGCCAGCAGTCCCGGGACTCGCTATGGCTACACCTTC
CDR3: CASSPGTRYGYTF

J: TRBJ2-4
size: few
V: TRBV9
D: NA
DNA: TGTGCCAGCAGCGTGGATCTGACCACTCCAAACATTCAGTACTTC
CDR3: CASSVDLTTPNIQYF

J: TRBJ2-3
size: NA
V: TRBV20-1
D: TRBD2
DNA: TGCAGTGCTAGAGCCTCGAGCCAACTAGCGGGGGGTTCCTCTAGCACAGATACGCAGTATTTT
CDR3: CSARASSQLAGGSSSTDTQYF

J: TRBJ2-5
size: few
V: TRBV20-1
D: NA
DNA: TGCAGTGCTAGCCGGAGTGCTCCCCGCAGGGAGACCCAGTACTTC
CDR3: CSASRSAPRRETQYF

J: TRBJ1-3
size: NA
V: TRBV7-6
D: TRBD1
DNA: TGTGCCAGCAGCTTAGTCGGCAGGGGGCCTGGAAACACCATATATTTT
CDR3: CASSLVGRGPGNTIYF

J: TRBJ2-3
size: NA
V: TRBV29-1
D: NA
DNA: TGCAGCGCCCTACGGGGGTGGAGCACAGATACGCAGTATTTT
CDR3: CSALRGWSTDTQYF

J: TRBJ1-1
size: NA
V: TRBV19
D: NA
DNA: TGTGCCAGTGGGACATGGAACACTGAAGCTTTCTTT
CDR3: CASGTWNTEAFF

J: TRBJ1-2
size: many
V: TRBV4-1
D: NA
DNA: TGCGCCAGCAGCCAAATAATTGGACTGGGGCGGGATGGCTACACCTTC
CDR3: CASSQIIGLGRDGYTF

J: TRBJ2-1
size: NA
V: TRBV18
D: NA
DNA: TGTGCCAGCTCACCAGGGACGCCTAATGAGCAGTTCTTC
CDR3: CASSPGTPNEQFF

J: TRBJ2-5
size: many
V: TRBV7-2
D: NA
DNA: TGTGCCAGCAGCTTAGGAGGTGGGGGCCCGTGGAAGACCCAGTACTTC
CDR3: CASSLGGGGPWKTQYF

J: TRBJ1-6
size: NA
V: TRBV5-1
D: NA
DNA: TGCGCCAGCAGCTTGCGGGACGGAAGCTCCTATAATTCACCCCTCCACTTT
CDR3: CASSLRDGSSYNSPLHF

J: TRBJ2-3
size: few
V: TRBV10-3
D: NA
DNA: TGTGCCATCAGTGAAGGGACCGGACGCACAGATACGCAGTATTTT
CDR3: CAISEGTGRTDTQYF

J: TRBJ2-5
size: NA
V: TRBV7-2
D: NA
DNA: TGTGCCAGCAGCCAATTAGCGGTCCGGGAGACCCAGTACTTC
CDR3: CASSQLAVRETQYF

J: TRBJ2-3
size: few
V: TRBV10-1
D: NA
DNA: TGCGCCAGCAGTGATAACTGGGGTGCAGATACGCAGTATTTT
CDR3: CASSDNWGADTQYF